This T cell receptor beta chain originates from a study of CD4 and CD8 cells across lung adenocarcinoma regions. Samples came from patients with localized non-small cell lung adenocarcinoma. TCRdb re-called the PCR reads with MiXCR, one entry per CDR3 protein. The table lists about 12,000 distinct CDR3 sequences, about half of them singletons. Sequenced input: CD8+ T cells from the margin of a lung tumor. The sequence was collected from a male donor with lung adenocarcinoma. The CD4 and CD8 labels of this study may be unreliable.

CDR3 sequence: CASSQYAGPEETQYF. CDR3 coding DNA: TGTGCCAGCAGCCAATACGCTGGGCCAGAGGAGACCCAGTACTTC. The chain has TRBV7-2 and TRBJ2-1; D call uncertain. Matching the DNA end better, TRBJ2-5 makes the J call doubtful. Germline V gene data show CDR1 as SGHTA and CDR2 as FQGNSA. The CDR3 loop spans 15 amino acids.